This entry lists 21 T cell receptor beta chains sequenced from one sample in a study of shared clonotypes between healthy human individuals. Produced via immunoSEQ multiplex PCR; TCRdb's table is partial and in-frame only. Of over 1.5 million clones detected, 95% to 99% appear once; the ten largest clones hold 0.4% to 0.45%. Sequencing was done on a sample of naive CD4+ T cells sorted from blood. Sample subset: CD45RA+ positively selected. The receptors shown here come from a man under 40 in good health.

The rearrangement joins TRBV14 to TRBJ1-1; D call uncertain. This CDR3 has 17 residues. The germline V gene encodes CDR1 SGHDN and CDR2 FVKESK. The germline V and J ends were trimmed by 2 bases and 1 base, with 17 bases remaining between them. The CDR3 region is CASSQFVQWLGNTEAFF. CDR3 nucleotide sequence: TGTGCCAGCAGCCAATTCGTACAATGGTTGGGGAACACTGAAGCTTTCTTT.

The V and J genes are TRBV10-1 and TRBJ2-1, with a weak D call TRBD1 (6 bases). The CDR3 has 13 residues. V dropped 3 bases and J dropped 4 bases, with 7 bases sitting between them. Per the germline V gene, CDR1 is WNHNN and CDR2 is SYGVQD (reference sequence). The CDR3, as DNA: TGCGCCAGCAGTGATGGACAGTACAATGAGCAGTTCTTC. Translation: CASSDGQYNEQFF.

This clone has only a few counts. Other DNA sequences of this sample code for an identical CDR3. The gene calls are TRBV7-9 and TRBJ2-2; D gene ambiguous. The CDR3 totals 12 residues. Germline loops: CDR1 SEHNR, CDR2 FQNEAQ (reference sequence). V was shortened by 2 bases and J by 5 bases, with 3 bases between the two germline ends. CDR3 loop: CASSLSTGELFF. The CDR3 nucleotides are TGTGCCAGCAGCTTAAGTACCGGGGAGCTGTTTTTT.

The chain has TRBV7-9 and TRBJ2-1, with D perhaps TRBD1 (5 bases). The CDR3 has 19 residues. Looked up from germline, CDR1 is SEHNR and CDR2 is FQNEAQ (reference sequence). Deletions cut 1 base from V and 0 bases from J, with 19 bases between. CDR3 in amino acids: CASSLGQGIMNYSYNEQFF. In DNA, the CDR3 is TGTGCCAGCAGCTTAGGTCAGGGAATAATGAACTACTCCTACAATGAGCAGTTCTTC.

This chain joins TRBV28 and TRBJ1-1, with 7 bases aligning to TRBD1. The germline CDR1 and CDR2 sequences are MDHEN and SYDVKM. V was pared by 7 bases and J by 1 base, with 6 bases of the junction left unmatched. CDR3 length equals 14 residues. CDR3 sequence (DNA): TGTGCCAGCAATATACGGACAGGGAACACTGAAGCTTTCTTT. Residues: CASNIRTGNTEAFF. Using reference TRBV28 and TRBJ1-1 for the parts outside the CDR3, the full variable domain is DVKVTQSSRYLVKRTGEKVFLECVQDMDHENMFWYRQDPGLGLRLIYFSYDVKMKEKGDIPEGYSVSREKKERFSLILESASTNQTSMYLCASNIRTGNTEAFFGQGTRLTVV.

The V call is TRBV6-6, the J call TRBJ1-1, with 7 bases fitting TRBD1. This CDR3 contains 15 residues. The germline V gene encodes CDR1 MNHNY and CDR2 SVGAGI (reference sequence). The V gene end was trimmed by 6 bases and the J gene end by 0 bases; junction bases not matched to a gene: 7. The CDR3 nucleotides are TGTGCCAGCAGGGATAGACAGGGTGTGAACACTGAAGCTTTCTTT. Amino acid sequence: CASRDRQGVNTEAFF.

The chain employs TRBV21-1 and TRBJ2-7; the D segment call TRBD2 is taken from the table without a DNA check. TRBV21-1 corresponds to a pseudogene. The CDR3 covers 14 residues. The chain's CDR3 is CASKMGLAHYEQYF. The CDR3, as DNA: TGTGCCAGCAAGATGGGACTAGCTCATTACGAGCAGTACTTC.

V and J are TRBV15 and TRBJ2-3; 9 nucleotides align to TRBD2. Germline CDR1 LNHNV, CDR2 YYDKDF (reference sequence). The CDR3 runs 15 residues. The V segment lost 4 bases and the J segment 3 bases; nucleotides outside the gene matches: 5. CDR3: CATSTRAGGTDTQYF. The CDR3 DNA reads TGTGCCACCAGCACCCGGGCGGGGGGGACAGATACGCAGTATTTT.

The chain uses TRBV7-9 and TRBJ2-7; D is ambiguous. Germline V gene lookup returns CDR1 SEHNR and CDR2 FQNEAQ (reference sequence). Trimming shortened V by 5 bases and J by 1 base, and 9 bases separated the two germline ends. The CDR3 consists of 13 residues. CDR3 in amino acids: CASSIDNSYEQYF. CDR3 bases: TGTGCCAGCAGCATCGACAATTCCTACGAGCAGTACTTC.

This chain joins TRBV18 and TRBJ2-3, with 11 bases that match TRBD2. CDR3 size: 16 residues. V shed 5 bases and J 1 base; nucleotides not matched to a gene: 5. CDR1 KGHSH and CDR2 LQKENI come from the germline V gene. CDR3 protein: CASSALAGGRTDTQYF. The DNA of the CDR3 is TGTGCCAGCTCAGCTCTAGCGGGAGGTCGCACAGATACGCAGTATTTT. Full variable domain (missing parts from reference TRBV18 and TRBJ2-3): NAGVMQNPRHLVRRRGQEARLRCSPMKGHSHVYWYRQLPEEGLKFMVYLQKENIIDESGMPKERFSAEFPKEGPSILRIQQVVRGDSAAYFCASSALAGGRTDTQYFGPGTRLTVL.

The rearrangement joins TRBV5-1 to TRBJ1-2; 10 nucleotides match TRBD1. Germline V gene sequence: CDR1 SGHRS, CDR2 YFSETQ. With 0 bases clipped from V and 6 bases from J, the junction kept 8 bases outside the gene matches. The CDR3 runs 16 residues. The DNA of the CDR3 is TGCGCCAGCAGCTTGGAGGGACAGGGGTTTGAGCATGGCTACACCTTC. It is translated as CASSLEGQGFEHGYTF.

V gene TRBV5-6 combines with J gene TRBJ2-7, with a weak D call TRBD2 (6 bases). Germline lookup yields CDR1 SGHDT and CDR2 YYEEEE. V was cut by 0 bases and J by 2 bases, with 12 bases left in between. This CDR3 spans 15 amino acids. For the CDR3, the DNA is TGTGCCAGCAGCTTGGCTGGCGGAGGGGCCTACGAGCAGTACTTC. It is translated as CASSLAGGGAYEQYF.

This chain joins TRBV15 and TRBJ2-5; 9 nucleotides align to TRBD1. CDR3 length: 15 amino acids. The germline V gene encodes CDR1 LNHNV and CDR2 YYDKDF (reference sequence). V trimming: 3 bases; J trimming: 5 bases; junction bases outside the gene matches: 7. DNA for the CDR3: TGTGCCACCAGCAGCCTAACAGGGGGCGGCGAGACCCAGTACTTC. This codes for CATSSLTGGGETQYF.

J is TRBJ1-3 and V is TRBV5-1, with 9 bases that match TRBD1. The length of the CDR3 is 17 residues. Germline assignment: CDR1 SGHRS and CDR2 YFSETQ. The trim removed 0 bases at V and 2 bases at J, leaving 6 bases unmatched. The CDR3: CASSLEPGQGTGNTIYF. Written as DNA, the CDR3 is TGCGCCAGCAGCTTGGAACCGGGACAGGGAACTGGAAACACCATATATTTT.

The V call is TRBV5-1, the J call TRBJ2-2; D gene unclear. Trimming pared 1 base from V and 8 bases from J, leaving 15 bases between. Looked up from germline, CDR1 is SGHRS and CDR2 is YFSETQ. This CDR3 comprises 15 residues. The DNA for the CDR3 is TGCGCCAGCAGCTTGTCTGTCCCCATTTCGGGGGAGCTGTTTTTT. Protein: CASSLSVPISGELFF.

This chain uses TRBV5-4 with TRBJ2-1, with unresolved D. From germline, CDR1 is SGHNT and CDR2 YYREEE (reference sequence). The CDR3 length is 15 residues. V was pared by 0 bases and J by 10 bases, with 17 bases between. The CDR3 DNA sequence: TGTGCCAGCAGCTTGGAGGGTGCCCGCGTAGGGGAGCAGTTCTTC. This encodes CASSLEGARVGEQFF.

This clone was observed once. CDR3 protein: CASRTDSYNEQFF. The CDR3 DNA reads as TGTGCCAGCAGGACTGACAGTTACAATGAGCAGTTCTTC. The chain combines TRBV5-8 with TRBJ2-1, with D possibly TRBD1 on 5 matching bases. The CDR3 is 13 residues long. Germline CDR1 is SGHTS and CDR2 is YDEGEE. Trimming removed 5 bases at V and 4 bases at J, with 10 bases between.

The chain joins TRBV5-1 to TRBJ2-3, with D perhaps TRBD2 (7 bases). The CDR3 contains 16 residues. The germline CDR1 and CDR2 sequences are SGHRS and YFSETQ. Trimming cost V 0 bases and J 4 bases, with 15 bases left between them. CDR3 region: CASSLELREGADTQYF. CDR3 nucleotides: TGCGCCAGCAGCTTGGAGTTGAGGGAGGGGGCAGATACGCAGTATTTT.

The chain joins TRBV18 to TRBJ2-5; D unclear. V lost 1 base, J lost 4 bases, and 10 bases lay in between. Germline CDR1 reads KGHSH; CDR2 reads LQKENI. There are 14 residues in the CDR3. The CDR3 DNA follows: TGTGCCAGCTCACCACAGGGCCCCGGAGAGACCCAGTACTTC. Amino acid sequence: CASSPQGPGETQYF. Full variable domain (outside the CDR3, taken from reference TRBV18 and TRBJ2-5): NAGVMQNPRHLVRRRGQEARLRCSPMKGHSHVYWYRQLPEEGLKFMVYLQKENIIDESGMPKERFSAEFPKEGPSILRIQQVVRGDSAAYFCASSPQGPGETQYFGPGTRLLVL.

The gene calls are TRBV5-1 and TRBJ2-5; the match to TRBD2 covers 13 bases. The germline CDR1 and CDR2 sequences are SGHRS and YFSETQ. V dropped 6 bases and J dropped 5; count of bases not matched to a gene: 7. This CDR3 spans 15 amino acids. CDR3 DNA: TGCGCCAGCATCAGGACTAGCGGGAGCGGTGAGACCCAGTACTTC. Residues: CASIRTSGSGETQYF.

The V and J genes are TRBV29-1 and TRBJ2-5; 8 positions agree with TRBD2. The length of the CDR3 is 12 residues. J was trimmed by 3 bases and V by 6 bases; bases with no gene match: 3. CDR1 is SQVTM and CDR2 is ANQGSEA in the germline V gene. CDR3 loop: CSVVGGEETQYF. The CDR3 DNA sequence: TGCAGCGTCGTCGGGGGGGAAGAGACCCAGTACTTC.